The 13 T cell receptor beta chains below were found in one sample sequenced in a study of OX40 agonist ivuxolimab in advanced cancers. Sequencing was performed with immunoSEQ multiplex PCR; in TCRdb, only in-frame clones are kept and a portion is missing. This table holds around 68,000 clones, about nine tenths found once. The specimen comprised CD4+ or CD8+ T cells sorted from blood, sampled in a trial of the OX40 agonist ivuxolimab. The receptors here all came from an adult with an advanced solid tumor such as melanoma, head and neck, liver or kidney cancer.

In DNA form, the CDR3 reads TGTGCCAGCAGCCTGGGACAGGGAGCCGTGGGGCCTGCCAAAAACATTCAGTACTTC. This gives the protein CASSLGQGAVGPAKNIQYF. The genes are TRBV5-6 and TRBJ2-4; TRBD1 matches at 9 bases. The CDR3 sequence is 19 residues long. After removal of 4 bases from V and 1 base from J, the junction contained 15 bases not matched to a gene. Germline CDR1 reads SGHDT; CDR2 reads YYEEEE.

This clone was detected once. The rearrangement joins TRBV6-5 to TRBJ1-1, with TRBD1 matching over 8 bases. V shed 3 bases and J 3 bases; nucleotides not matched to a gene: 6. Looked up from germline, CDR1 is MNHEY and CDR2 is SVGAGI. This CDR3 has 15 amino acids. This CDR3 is CASSYTDRDYTEAFF. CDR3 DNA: TGTGCCAGCAGTTATACGGACAGGGATTACACTGAAGCTTTCTTT.

The CDR3 DNA follows: TGCGCCAGCGACGGGGGCTATGAGCAGTTCTTC. Translated: CASDGGYEQFF. The rearrangement links TRBV5-1 to TRBJ2-1, with D perhaps assigned TRBD1 or TRBD2 (6 bases each). CDR3 size: 11 residues. Germline assignment: CDR1 SGHRS and CDR2 YFSETQ. Trimming took 7 bases from V and 8 from J, leaving 10 bases between them.

CDR3 region: CASSSRQTYEQYF. The CDR3 coding sequence is TGTGCCAGCAGCTCGCGACAGACCTACGAGCAGTACTTC. This chain links TRBV11-3 with TRBJ2-7; the D gene is possibly TRBD1 (5 bases). The ends were cut back, 4 bases at V and 2 bases at J, with 9 bases in the middle. CDR1 SGHNT and CDR2 YENEEA come from the germline V gene. The CDR3 is 13 amino acids.

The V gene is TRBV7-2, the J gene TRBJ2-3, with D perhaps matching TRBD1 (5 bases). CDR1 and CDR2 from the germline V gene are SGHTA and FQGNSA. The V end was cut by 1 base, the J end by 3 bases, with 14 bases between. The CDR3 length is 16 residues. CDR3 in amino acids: CASSLVAQGWTDTQYF. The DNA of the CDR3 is TGTGCCAGCAGCTTAGTCGCCCAGGGATGGACAGATACGCAGTATTTT.

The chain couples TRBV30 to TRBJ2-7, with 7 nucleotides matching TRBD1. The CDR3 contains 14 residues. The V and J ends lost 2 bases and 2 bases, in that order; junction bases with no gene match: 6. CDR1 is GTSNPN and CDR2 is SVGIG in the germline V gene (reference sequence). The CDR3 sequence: CAWSRGTVTYEQYF. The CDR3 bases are TGTGCCTGGAGTCGTGGGACAGTAACCTACGAGCAGTACTTC.

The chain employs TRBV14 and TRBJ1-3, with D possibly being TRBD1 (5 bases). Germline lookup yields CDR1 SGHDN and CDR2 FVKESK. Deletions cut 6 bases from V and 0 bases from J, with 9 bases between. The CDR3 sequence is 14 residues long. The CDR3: CASRRGISGNTIYF. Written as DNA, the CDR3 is TGTGCCAGCAGAAGGGGCATCTCTGGAAACACCATATATTTT.

CDR3 nucleotide sequence: TGTGCCTGGACCCCGACAGGGGCTGGCTATGGCTACACCTTC. Encoded protein: CAWTPTGAGYGYTF. V gene TRBV30 combines with J gene TRBJ1-2, with 8 bases matching TRBD1. CDR3 length: 14 amino acids. The V and J ends lost 4 bases and 4 bases, in that order; junction bases with no gene match: 8. Germline lookup yields CDR1 GTSNPN and CDR2 SVGIG (reference sequence).

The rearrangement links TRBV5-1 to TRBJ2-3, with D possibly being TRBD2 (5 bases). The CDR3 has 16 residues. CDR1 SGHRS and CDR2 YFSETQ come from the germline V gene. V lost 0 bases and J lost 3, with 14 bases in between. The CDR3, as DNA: TGCGCCAGCAGCTTGGAGGTTGGCGGGCCGACAGATACGCAGTATTTT. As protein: CASSLEVGGPTDTQYF.

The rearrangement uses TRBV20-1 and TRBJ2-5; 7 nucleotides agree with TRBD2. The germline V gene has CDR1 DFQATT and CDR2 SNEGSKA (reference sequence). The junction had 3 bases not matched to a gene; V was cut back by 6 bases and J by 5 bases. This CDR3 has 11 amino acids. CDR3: CSARGVETQYF. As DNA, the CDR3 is TGCAGTGCCCGGGGGGTTGAGACCCAGTACTTC.

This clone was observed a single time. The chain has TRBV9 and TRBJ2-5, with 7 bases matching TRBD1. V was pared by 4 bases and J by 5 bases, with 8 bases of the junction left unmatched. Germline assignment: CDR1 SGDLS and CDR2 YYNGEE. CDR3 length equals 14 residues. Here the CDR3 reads CASSFRQGQETQYF. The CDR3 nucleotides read TGTGCCAGCAGCTTCCGACAGGGTCAGGAGACCCAGTACTTC.

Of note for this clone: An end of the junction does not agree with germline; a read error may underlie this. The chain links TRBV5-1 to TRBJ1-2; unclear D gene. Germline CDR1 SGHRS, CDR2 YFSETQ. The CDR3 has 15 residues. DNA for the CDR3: TGCGCCAGCAGTTTGGGTCGATTTACTAACTATGGCTACACCTTC. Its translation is CASSLGRFTNYGYTF. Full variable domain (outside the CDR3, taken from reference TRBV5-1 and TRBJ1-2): KAGVTQTPRYLIKTRGQQVTLSCSPISGHRSVSWYQQTPGQGLQFLFEYFSETQRNKGNFPGRFSGRQFSNSRSEMNVSTLELGDSALYLCASSLGRFTNYGYTFGSGTRLTVV.

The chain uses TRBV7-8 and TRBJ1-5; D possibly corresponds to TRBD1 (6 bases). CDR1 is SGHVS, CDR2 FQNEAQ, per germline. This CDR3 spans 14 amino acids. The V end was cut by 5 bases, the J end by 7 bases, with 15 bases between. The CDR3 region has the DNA TGTGCCAGCAGCCTCTCCGGGACAAACCAGCCCCAGCATTTT. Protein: CASSLSGTNQPQHF.